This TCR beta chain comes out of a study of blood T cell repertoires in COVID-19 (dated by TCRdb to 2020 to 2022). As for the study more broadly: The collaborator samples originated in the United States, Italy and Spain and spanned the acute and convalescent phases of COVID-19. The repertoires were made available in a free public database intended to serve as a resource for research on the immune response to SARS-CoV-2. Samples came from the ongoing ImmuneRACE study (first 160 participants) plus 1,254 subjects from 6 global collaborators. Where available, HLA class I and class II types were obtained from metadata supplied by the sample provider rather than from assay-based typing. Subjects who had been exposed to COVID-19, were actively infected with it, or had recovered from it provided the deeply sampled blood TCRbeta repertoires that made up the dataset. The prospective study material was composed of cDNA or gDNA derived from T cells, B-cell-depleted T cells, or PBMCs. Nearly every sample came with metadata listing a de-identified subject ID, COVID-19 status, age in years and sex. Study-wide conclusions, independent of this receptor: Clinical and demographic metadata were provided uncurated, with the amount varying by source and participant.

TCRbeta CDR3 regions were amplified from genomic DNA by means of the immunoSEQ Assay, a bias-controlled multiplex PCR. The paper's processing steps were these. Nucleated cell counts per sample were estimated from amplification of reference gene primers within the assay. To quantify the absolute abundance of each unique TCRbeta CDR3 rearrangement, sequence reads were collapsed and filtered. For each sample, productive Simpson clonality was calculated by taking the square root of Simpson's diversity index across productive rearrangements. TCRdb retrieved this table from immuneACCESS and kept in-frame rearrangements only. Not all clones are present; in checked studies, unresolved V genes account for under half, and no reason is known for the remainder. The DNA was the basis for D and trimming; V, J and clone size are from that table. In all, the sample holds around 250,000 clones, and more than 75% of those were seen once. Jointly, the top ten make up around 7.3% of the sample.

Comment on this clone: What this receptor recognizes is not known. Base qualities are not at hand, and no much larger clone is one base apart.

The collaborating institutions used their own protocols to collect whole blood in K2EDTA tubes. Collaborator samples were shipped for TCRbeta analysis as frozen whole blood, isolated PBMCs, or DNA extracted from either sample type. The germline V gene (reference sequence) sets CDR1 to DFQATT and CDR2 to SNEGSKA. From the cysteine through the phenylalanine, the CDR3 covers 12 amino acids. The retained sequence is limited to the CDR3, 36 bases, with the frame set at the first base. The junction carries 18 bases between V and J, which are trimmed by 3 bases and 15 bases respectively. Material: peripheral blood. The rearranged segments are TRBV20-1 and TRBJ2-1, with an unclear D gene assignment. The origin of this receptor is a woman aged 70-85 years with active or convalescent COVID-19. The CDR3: CSASKRIGQWFF. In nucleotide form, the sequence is TGCAGTGCTAGTAAACGGATTGGGCAGTGGTTCTTC.